The entry that follows covers one TCR beta chain sequence. Its antigen is unidentified. The data stem from a study of T-cell memory formation after mild COVID-19. Across the whole study: Among the donors, TCR clusters were largely specific to each donor. Findings and limits, study-wide: Some SARS-CoV-2-responding clones were already detected in memory before infection. Mainly CM and EM harbored the contracting CD4+ clones; mainly EMRA harbored the CD8+ ones.

A single record per CDR3 protein comes from TCRdb applying MiXCR to the 5' RACE reads. The table records around 320,000 distinct CDR3 sequences, 25% to 30% of them present only once. The CDR3 is made up of 14 amino acids. The ends were cut back, 3 bases at V and 7 bases at J, with 13 bases in the middle. Germline CDR1 and CDR2: LNHNV and YYDKDF (reference sequence). The sample consisted of PBMCs or a T cell subset sorted from them (not recorded which). The J gene is TRBJ1-5, the V gene TRBV15; D remains ambiguous. This TCR came from an adult woman who had mild COVID-19 (a few samples of this study predate the infection). Cell type and time point are not known. The CDR3 region has the DNA TGTGCCACCAGCAGGGATTCGGCAAACCAGCCCCAGCATTTT. It translates to CATSRDSANQPQHF.